The source of this T cell receptor (beta chain) is a study of T cell responses to AZD1222 COVID-19 vaccine. General observations from the study: Dominant at 160-218 and 743-854, vaccine-associated CD4 TCRs also spanned spike. The donor group comprised mostly white British people and more females; the analysis possibly underestimated clonal diversity. Unmutated regions of variants are reportedly targeted by nearly half of spike-specific TCRs.

Note on this clone: What it recognizes is unknown.

V was trimmed by 6 bases and J by 6 bases, leaving 17 bases between them. The germline V gene encodes CDR1 LNHDA and CDR2 SQIVND (reference sequence). The CDR3 loop spans 15 amino acids. Clones were sequenced by immunoSEQ multiplex PCR, and TCRdb holds only the in-frame ones, with some missing. The repertoire holds fewer than 200,000 clones, with roughly 92% as singletons. The receptor comes from an adult who received the AZD1222 COVID-19 vaccine. The sample here was peripheral blood, taken 28 days after the second AZD1222 dose. The V gene is TRBV19, the J gene TRBJ1-4; weak D call: TRBD1 (5 bases). This chain's CDR3 is CASSTRQRRDEKLFF. For the CDR3, the DNA is TGTGCCAGTAGCACGAGACAGAGACGGGATGAAAAACTGTTTTTT. The full variable domain, completed using reference TRBV19 and TRBJ1-4, is DGGITQSPKYLFRKEGQNVTLSCEQNLNHDAMYWYRQDPGQGLRLIYYSQIVNDFQKGDIAEGYSVSREKKESFPLTVTSAQKNPTAFYLCASSTRQRRDEKLFFGSGTQLSVL.